This is a list of T cell receptor beta chains from one sample in a study of early T cells in non-severe SARS-CoV-2 infection. In TCRdb, the 5' RACE reads were re-called with MiXCR into one record per CDR3 protein. This table has 70,000 or so distinct CDR3 sequences, 12% to 15% appearing once. The specimen sequenced was whole blood. The source is an adult who was a healthcare worker with PCR-confirmed SARS-CoV-2 infection or an uninfected control (not recorded which). Each CDR3 is given with its conserved first and last residue. D genes are given only for firm matches. The size of a clone is reported for some rows only, either as once, few or many, or as a class for expanded clones.

DNA: TGCGCCAGCAGCACGGAGAGCATCTCTGGCTACACCTTC; CDR3: CASSTESISGYTF; size: few; D: .; V: TRBV5-1; J: TRBJ1-2
DNA: TGCAGTGCTAGTTTTAGAGGGGAGGATCAGCCCCAGCATTTT; CDR3: CSASFRGEDQPQHF; size: few; D: .; V: TRBV20-1; J: TRBJ1-5
DNA: TGTGCCAGCAGCTTGGGGCAGGAGCGGAATGAGCAGTTCTTC; CDR3: CASSLGQERNEQFF; size: .; D: .; V: TRBV5-4; J: TRBJ2-1
DNA: TGTGCCAGCAGCGCCCGGGCACAGGGAGGGGATGGCTACACCTTC; CDR3: CASSARAQGGDGYTF; size: few; D: .; V: TRBV2; J: TRBJ1-2
DNA: TGTGCCAGCATCTCCAAGGGGGTAGGGGATAATGAGCAGTTCTTC; CDR3: CASISKGVGDNEQFF; size: many; D: .; V: TRBV7-9; J: TRBJ2-1
DNA: TGTGCCAGCAGCGTCGACTCCTCGACAGGGGGAGAAGATGGCTACACCTTC; CDR3: CASSVDSSTGGEDGYTF; size: few; D: TRBD1; V: TRBV9; J: TRBJ1-2
DNA: TGTGCCAGCAGTTTAATGAGGAACACTGAAGCTTTCTTT; CDR3: CASSLMRNTEAFF; size: few; D: .; V: TRBV12-3/TRBV12-4; J: TRBJ1-1
DNA: TGTGCCAGCAGTTACCCCGTGGGTGGGTCCTACAATGAGCAGTTCTTC; CDR3: CASSYPVGGSYNEQFF; size: few; D: .; V: TRBV6-5; J: TRBJ2-1
DNA: TGCAGCGTTGATAGGGGGCCCGAAACTGAAGCTTTCTTT; CDR3: CSVDRGPETEAFF; size: many; D: TRBD1; V: TRBV29-1; J: TRBJ1-1
DNA: TGTGCCAGCAGTACGGGGGTAGCTGACAATGAGCAGTTCTTC; CDR3: CASSTGVADNEQFF; size: few; D: .; V: TRBV2; J: TRBJ2-1
DNA: TGTGCCAGCTCACCCGACCCAAAGGGCTATGGCTACACCTTC; CDR3: CASSPDPKGYGYTF; size: many; D: .; V: TRBV18; J: TRBJ1-2
DNA: TGCAGTGCTAGCCAGGGAAATTCTGGGGCCAACGTCCTGACTTTC; CDR3: CSASQGNSGANVLTF; size: many; D: .; V: TRBV20-1; J: TRBJ2-6
DNA: TGTGCCAGCAAGTCTGGGCATCAGCCCCAGCATTTT; CDR3: CASKSGHQPQHF; size: .; D: .; V: TRBV27; J: TRBJ1-5
DNA: TGTGCCAGCCTGCCGGACAGGGTCTTTCTAGCTACCGGGGAGCTGTTTTTT; CDR3: CASLPDRVFLATGELFF; size: .; D: TRBD1; V: TRBV7-9; J: TRBJ2-2